This TCR beta chain was captured in a study of regulatory T cells in long-lasting Graves disease. This sample's time point: persistent/refractory GD, antithyroid drugs over 5 years with positive TRAb. PBMC-derived RNA was used for the TCR library. V was clipped by 0 bases and J by 5 bases, with 13 bases between them. Germline values: CDR1 SQVTM, CDR2 ANQGSEA. There are 15 residues in the CDR3. Investigators prepared the TCR beta libraries by applying iRepertoire HTBI primers and Arm-PCR of CDR3 regions. TCRdb recomputed calls from the multiplex PCR reads with MiXCR, one row per CDR3 protein. The sample has fewer than 400,000 distinct CDR3 sequences; roughly 20% are singletons.

The sample here was peripheral blood mononuclear cells (PBMCs), taken when the disease was refractory, from a patient treated with antithyroid drugs. The clonotype comes from a female donor with Graves disease. The rearrangement links TRBV29-1 to TRBJ1-4; no definite D call. The CDR3 DNA follows: TGCAGCGTTGAAGATGAAGTGCTCGGGAATGAAAAACTGTTTTTT. It codes for CSVEDEVLGNEKLFF. The full variable domain, its missing parts supplied by reference TRBV29-1 and TRBJ1-4, is SAVISQKPSRDICQRGTSLTIQCQVDSQVTMMFWYRQQPGQSLTLIATANQGSEATYESGFVIDKFPISRPNLTFSTLTVSNMSPEDSSIYLCSVEDEVLGNEKLFFGSGTQLSVL.